This entry lists 8 T cell receptor beta chains sequenced from one sample in a study of T cell changes during pregnancy in multiple sclerosis. Clones were read by immunoSEQ multiplex PCR, and TCRdb kept only the in-frame ones, dropping some. The table shows 55,000 or so clones, with about 92% occurring only once. The sample in question was CD4+ T cells from peripheral blood mononuclear cells, obtained after pregnancy. Source of these receptors: a female donor with multiple sclerosis, enrolled in a pregnancy study.

The chain has TRBV19 and TRBJ2-3, with D maybe TRBD1 (6 bases). Germline V gene lookup returns CDR1 LNHDA and CDR2 SQIVND (reference sequence). The CDR3 runs 14 residues. Trimming took 6 bases from V and 3 from J, leaving 13 bases between them. The CDR3 DNA is TGTGCCAGTAGCTCGGACAGAAATACAGATACGCAGTATTTT. Translation: CASSSDRNTDTQYF.

This chain uses TRBV27 with TRBJ1-1; 7 bases agree with TRBD1. Trimming took 3 bases from V and 6 from J; bases not matched to a gene: 4. This CDR3 region has 13 residues. In germline, CDR1 is MNHEY, CDR2 SMNVEV (reference sequence). CDR3 residues: CASSFVGTAEAFF. CDR3 sequence (DNA): TGTGCCAGCAGTTTTGTTGGGACAGCTGAAGCTTTCTTT.

The V call is TRBV6-1, the J call TRBJ1-1; the D is unclear. Germline V gene data show CDR1 as MNHNS and CDR2 as SASEGT. V lost 5 bases and J 2 bases, leaving 9 bases between the germline ends. The CDR3 consists of 13 residues. CDR3 loop: CASSFGGNTEAFF. CDR3 coding DNA: TGTGCCAGCAGTTTCGGCGGAAACACTGAAGCTTTCTTT.

V gene TRBV18 combines with J gene TRBJ1-1; TRBD1 matches 9 bases. Germline V CDR1 and CDR2: KGHSH, LQKENI. V lost 4 bases and J lost 3; bases outside the gene matches: 3. The length of the CDR3 is 14 residues. The CDR3 coding sequence is TGTGCCAGCTCACAGACAGGGGGTGACACTGAAGCTTTCTTT. It yields the protein CASSQTGGDTEAFF.

V is TRBV7-3 and J is TRBJ1-1; possible D gene TRBD1, 5 bases. CDR1 and CDR2 from the germline V gene are SGHTA and FQGTGA. This CDR3 contains 13 residues. The germline V and J ends were trimmed by 0 bases and 5 bases, with 7 bases remaining between them. The CDR3 sequence: CASSLTGGTEAFF. The CDR3 coding sequence is TGTGCCAGCAGCTTAACCGGGGGGACTGAAGCTTTCTTT.

The chain couples TRBV7-9 to TRBJ2-7, with a tentative D call TRBD2 (6 bases). Germline values: CDR1 SEHNR, CDR2 FQNEAQ (reference sequence). The CDR3 spans 14 residues. The germline V and J ends were trimmed by 1 base and 7 bases, with 14 bases remaining between them. The CDR3 DNA reads TGTGCCAGCAGCTTAGAACTAAGCCGGGGGGAGCAGTACTTC. Protein: CASSLELSRGEQYF.

The rearrangement links TRBV5-1 to TRBJ2-1; perhaps TRBD1 as D (6 bases). Germline lookup yields CDR1 SGHRS and CDR2 YFSETQ. CDR3 size: 15 residues. Trimming removed 2 bases at V and 2 bases at J, with 11 bases between. CDR3 in amino acids: CASSLEQGAYNEQFF. Written as DNA, the CDR3 is TGCGCCAGCAGCTTAGAACAGGGTGCCTACAATGAGCAGTTCTTC.

This chain joins TRBV25-1 and TRBJ1-2; 8 nucleotides match TRBD1. The CDR3 has 15 amino acids. In germline, CDR1 is MGHDK, CDR2 SYGVNS. The V segment lost 8 bases and the J segment 5 bases; nucleotides outside the gene matches: 13. CDR3 loop: CASARTGSSPYGYTF. For the CDR3, the DNA is TGTGCCAGCGCCCGGACAGGGTCTTCTCCATATGGCTACACCTTC.